These 25 T cell receptor beta chains were all obtained from the same sample, sequenced in a study of cytomegalovirus exposure and HLA in healthy donors. This PCR relied on a set of 60 Vbeta primers and 13 Jbeta primers. Profiled with immunoSEQ multiplex PCR; TCRdb holds only in-frame clones, not every one. This table has about 140,000 clones, roughly three quarters appearing once. The sample taken for sequencing was PBMCs. The receptors come from a female donor in good health and CMV-seronegative.

The chain joins TRBV4-3 to TRBJ2-1, with 8 bases lining up with TRBD1. The CDR3 runs 15 residues. Germline trimming cut 1 base from V and 4 bases from J; bases unmatched to any gene: 3. CDR1 is LGHNA and CDR2 is YSLEER in the germline V gene. Here the CDR3 DNA reads TGCGCCAGCAGCCAAGGGACAGGGACTTACAATGAGCAGTTCTTC. The encoded protein is CASSQGTGTYNEQFF.

V is TRBV5-1 and J is TRBJ2-2; TRBD1 is a possible D gene (6 bases). CDR1 and CDR2 from the germline V gene are SGHRS and YFSETQ. The CDR3 sequence is 14 residues long. V dropped 4 bases and J dropped 4 bases, with 11 bases sitting between them. The CDR3 bases are TGCGCCAGCAGCCCCGGACAGTTCACCGGGGAGCTGTTTTTT. This translates into CASSPGQFTGELFF.

The chain couples TRBV15 to TRBJ1-1; TRBD1 aligns across 10 bases. Trimming removed 0 bases from V and 10 bases from J; junction bases left unmatched: 2. The CDR3 totals 13 residues. Germline CDR1 reads LNHNV; CDR2 reads YYDKDF (reference sequence). CDR3 amino acids: CATSRDRDRGAFF. CDR3 nucleotides: TGTGCCACCAGCAGAGATCGGGACAGGGGAGCTTTCTTT. The variable domain in full, completed from reference TRBV15 and TRBJ1-1, reads DAMVIQNPRYQVTQFGKPVTLSCSQTLNHNVMYWYQQKSSQAPKLLFHYYDKDFNNEADTPDNFQSRRPNTSFCFLDIRSPGLGDTAMYLCATSRDRDRGAFFGQGTRLTVV.

In the case of this clone: This may come from a read error, since a much larger clone is one base off. V is TRBV7-2 and J is TRBJ1-1; D not certain. The CDR3 is made up of 13 amino acids. The germline gives CDR1 SGHTA, CDR2 FQGNSA. The V and J ends lost 3 bases and 1 base respectively, with 6 bases between them. CDR3 in amino acids: CASSFSGNTEAFF. The CDR3 coding sequence is TGTGCCAGCAGCTTTTCAGGGAACACTGAAGCTTTCTTT.

The chain has TRBV4-3 and TRBJ2-5; 10 nucleotides align to TRBD1. The CDR3 spans 16 residues. V was pared by 0 bases and J by 4 bases, with 5 bases of the junction left unmatched. Germline V gene sequence: CDR1 LGHNA, CDR2 YSLEER. The CDR3 is CASSQDDRGPLETQYF. The CDR3 DNA reads as TGCGCCAGCAGCCAAGATGACAGGGGGCCGCTAGAGACCCAGTACTTC.

This clone was counted between two and nine times. The chain has TRBV10-1 and TRBJ2-2; the match to TRBD2 covers 15 bases. The J segment lost 7 bases and the V segment lost 6 bases, leaving 9 bases of the junction unmatched. Looked up from germline, CDR1 is WNHNN and CDR2 is SYGVQD (reference sequence). This CDR3 spans 17 amino acids. DNA for the CDR3: TGCGCCAGCAGAGGGACTAGCGGGGGGCCCGTGGGCGGGGAGCTGTTTTTT. Amino acids: CASRGTSGGPVGGELFF.

This clone has a handful of counts. The rearrangement links TRBV7-2 to TRBJ1-1; D may be TRBD1 (6 bases). Trimming shortened V by 3 bases and J by 7 bases, and 15 bases separated the two germline ends. The CDR3 length is 14 residues. The germline V gene encodes CDR1 SGHTA and CDR2 FQGNSA. The CDR3 loop is CASSFDYRAGEAFF. CDR3 in DNA: TGTGCCAGCAGCTTCGACTACAGGGCGGGTGAAGCTTTCTTT.

The V call is TRBV6-5, the J call TRBJ1-6; possibly TRBD1 for D (5 bases). Trimming cost V 8 bases and J 4 bases, with 15 bases left between them. The germline gives CDR1 MNHEY, CDR2 SVGAGI. The CDR3 contains 15 residues. The CDR3 DNA reads TGTGCCAGCCGCTTGCGAAGGGGTTATAATTCACCCCTCCACTTT. As protein: CASRLRRGYNSPLHF.

V gene TRBV9 combines with J gene TRBJ1-4; unclear D gene. Germline CDR1 is SGDLS and CDR2 is YYNGEE. With 2 bases removed from V and 6 bases from J, the gap between germline ends came to 14 bases. The CDR3 spans 15 residues. CDR3 region: CASSVGLRADEKLFF. The CDR3 bases are TGTGCCAGCAGCGTTGGACTACGCGCCGATGAAAAACTGTTTTTT.

The chain carries TRBV6-5 and TRBJ1-2; D might be TRBD1 (6 bases). This CDR3 has 14 amino acids. V was trimmed by 6 bases and J by 3 bases, leaving 14 bases between them. The germline CDR1 and CDR2 sequences are MNHEY and SVGAGI. The CDR3 region is CASSPQGSYYGYTF. The CDR3, as DNA: TGTGCCAGCAGCCCTCAGGGGTCCTACTATGGCTACACCTTC.

This CDR3 reads CASSPQGGGNSPLHF. CDR3 in DNA: TGCGCCAGCAGCCCCCAGGGTGGCGGCAATTCACCCCTCCACTTT. The genes are TRBV5-1 and TRBJ1-6; possibly TRBD1 for D (5 bases). This CDR3 is 15 amino acids long. V lost 4 bases and J lost 7, with 15 bases in between. Germline assignment: CDR1 SGHRS and CDR2 YFSETQ.

The V gene is TRBV5-1, the J gene TRBJ2-5; TRBD1 aligns across 9 bases. The CDR3 contains 14 residues. Unmatched junction bases numbered 3, after V lost 4 bases and J lost 2 bases. Germline-derived CDR1 and CDR2 are SGHRS and YFSETQ. This CDR3 is CASSQGQGQETQYF. The CDR3 DNA reads as TGCGCCAGCAGCCAAGGACAGGGGCAAGAGACCCAGTACTTC.

V and J are TRBV2 and TRBJ2-3, with D tentatively TRBD2 (6 bases). The CDR3 totals 14 residues. Trimming removed 4 bases at V and 2 bases at J, with 10 bases between. Germline V gene sequence: CDR1 SNHLY, CDR2 FYNNEI. The CDR3 DNA is TGTGCCAGCAGTGCGGGGGTGGTCACAGATACGCAGTATTTT. Translating it yields CASSAGVVTDTQYF.

In its sample, this clone was seen a few times. This rearrangement joins TRBV7-3 to TRBJ2-3; D might be TRBD2 (5 bases). The CDR3 extends over 15 amino acids. The germline V gene encodes CDR1 SGHTA and CDR2 FQGTGA. V shed 5 bases and J shed 4 bases, with 16 bases lying between them. The DNA for the CDR3 is TGTGCCAGCAGCCGCCTGGCGGGTGGGGCAGATACGCAGTATTTT. This codes for CASSRLAGGADTQYF.

The chain is built from TRBV4-3 and TRBJ2-3; D may be TRBD2 (5 bases). V was shortened by 1 base and J by 7 bases, with 12 bases between the two germline ends. The germline gives CDR1 LGHNA, CDR2 YSLEER. This CDR3 spans 14 amino acids. CDR3 loop: CASSQAKSGNTQYF. The CDR3, as DNA: TGCGCCAGCAGCCAAGCCAAAAGCGGAAATACGCAGTATTTT.

V usage is TRBV6-4 and J usage is TRBJ1-1; no reliable D call. Trimming cost V 5 bases and J 1 base, with 8 bases left between them. The CDR3 sequence is 13 residues long. Germline-derived CDR1 and CDR2 are MRHNA and SNTAGT. CDR3 DNA sequence: TGTGCCAGCAGTTCCCAGAAGAACACTGAAGCTTTCTTT. Its translation is CASSSQKNTEAFF.

The chain employs TRBV7-2 and TRBJ1-1; D remains ambiguous. The V and J ends lost 7 bases and 7 bases respectively, with 13 bases between them. The CDR3 extends over 12 amino acids. Germline V gives CDR1 SGHTA, CDR2 FQGNSA. The CDR3 loop is CASTQNGLEAFF. The DNA for the CDR3 is TGTGCCAGCACCCAAAATGGGCTTGAAGCTTTCTTT.

The rearrangement links TRBV14 to TRBJ2-3, with D possibly being TRBD1 (7 bases). V lost 0 bases to trimming and J lost 3 bases, with 16 bases between them. CDR3 length: 17 residues. Germline assignment: CDR1 SGHDN and CDR2 FVKESK. The CDR3 spells CASSQDRGTEGTDTQYF. CDR3 sequence (DNA): TGTGCCAGCAGCCAAGATCGGGGGACAGAGGGAACAGATACGCAGTATTTT.

This clone came up once. The chain is built from TRBV30 and TRBJ2-3, with D perhaps TRBD1 (5 bases). The CDR3 runs to 15 residues. Trimming removed 4 bases at V and 2 bases at J, with 16 bases between. Germline-derived CDR1 and CDR2 are GTSNPN and SVGIG (reference sequence). CDR3 sequence: CAWTPLGAVTDTQYF. The CDR3 bases are TGTGCCTGGACCCCCCTAGGGGCCGTCACAGATACGCAGTATTTT.

CDR3 sequence: CASSLTWTGEDGYTF. CDR3 in DNA: TGCGCCAGCAGCCTGACTTGGACAGGGGAGGATGGCTACACCTTC. The chain joins TRBV4-1 to TRBJ1-2, with 9 bases identical to TRBD1. V dropped 4 bases and J dropped 6; count of bases not matched to a gene: 9. Germline V CDR1 and CDR2: MGHRA, YSYEKL. CDR3 length: 15 residues.

The rearrangement joins TRBV6-1 to TRBJ2-3; D remains ambiguous. V was clipped by 1 base and J by 4 bases, with 6 bases between them. Germline-derived CDR1 and CDR2 are MNHNS and SASEGT. The CDR3 contains 13 residues. The chain's CDR3 is CASSEVGSDTQYF. DNA for the CDR3: TGTGCCAGCAGTGAAGTCGGGTCAGATACGCAGTATTTT.

The gene calls are TRBV2 and TRBJ2-5; D is perhaps TRBD2 (7 bases). Germline-derived CDR1 and CDR2 are SNHLY and FYNNEI. CDR3 length equals 15 residues. V lost 4 bases and J lost 3, with 15 bases in between. Here the CDR3 reads CASSAWGGGKETQYF. CDR3 sequence (DNA): TGTGCCAGCAGTGCGTGGGGGGGCGGGAAAGAGACCCAGTACTTC.

The rearrangement uses TRBV14 and TRBJ2-2; tentative D call: TRBD2 (6 bases). V dropped 1 base and J dropped 4 bases, with 13 bases sitting between them. Per the germline V gene, CDR1 is SGHDN and CDR2 is FVKESK. The CDR3 runs 16 residues. The CDR3 DNA follows: TGTGCCAGCAGCCAAGGCCGGAGGGGAGGCACCGGGGAGCTGTTTTTT. It codes for CASSQGRRGGTGELFF.

This chain joins TRBV6-1 and TRBJ1-2; D possibly corresponds to TRBD1 (6 bases). V lost 4 bases and J lost 4, with 13 bases in between. Germline V gene sequence: CDR1 MNHNS, CDR2 SASEGT. CDR3 length: 14 amino acids. In DNA form, the CDR3 reads TGTGCCAGCAGTGTCAGGGGAGTCTTCTATGGCTACACCTTC. Translation: CASSVRGVFYGYTF.

The genes are TRBV25-1 and TRBJ1-4; 7 bases are a match to TRBD1. The germline V gene has CDR1 MGHDK and CDR2 SYGVNS. V trimming: 8 bases; J trimming: 7 bases; junction bases outside the gene matches: 10. This CDR3 contains 14 residues. The CDR3 reads CASGNRGLSEKLFF. The CDR3 coding sequence is TGTGCCAGCGGAAACAGGGGTTTAAGTGAAAAACTGTTTTTT.